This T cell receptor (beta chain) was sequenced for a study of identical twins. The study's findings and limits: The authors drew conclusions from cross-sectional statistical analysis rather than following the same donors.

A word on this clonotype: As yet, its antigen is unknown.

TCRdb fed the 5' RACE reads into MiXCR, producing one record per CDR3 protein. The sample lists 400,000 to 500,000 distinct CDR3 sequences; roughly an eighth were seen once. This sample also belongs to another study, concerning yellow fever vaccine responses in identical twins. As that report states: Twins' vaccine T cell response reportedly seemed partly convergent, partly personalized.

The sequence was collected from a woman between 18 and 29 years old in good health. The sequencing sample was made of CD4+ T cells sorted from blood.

For the CDR3, the DNA is TGTGCCAGCAGTGCTCAAACAGGGTACTACGAGCAGTACTTC. Translation gives CASSAQTGYYEQYF. The chain employs TRBV28 and TRBJ2-7; a possible D gene is TRBD1 (6 bases). V lost 5 bases and J lost 3, with 14 bases in between. The germline V gene has CDR1 MDHEN and CDR2 SYDVKM. The length of the CDR3 is 14 residues.